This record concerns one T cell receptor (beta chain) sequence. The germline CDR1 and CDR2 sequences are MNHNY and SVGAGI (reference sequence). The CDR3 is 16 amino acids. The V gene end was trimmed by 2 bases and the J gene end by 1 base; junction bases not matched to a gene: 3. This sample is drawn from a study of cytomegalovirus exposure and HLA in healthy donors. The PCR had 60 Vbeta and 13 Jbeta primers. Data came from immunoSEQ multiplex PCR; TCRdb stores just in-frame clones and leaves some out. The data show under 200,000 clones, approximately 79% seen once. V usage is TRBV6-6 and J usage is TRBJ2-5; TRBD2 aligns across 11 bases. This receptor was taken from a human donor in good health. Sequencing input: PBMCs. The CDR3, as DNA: TGTGCCAGCAGTTACCTGGGGACTAGCGGCCAAGAGACCCAGTACTTC. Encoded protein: CASSYLGTSGQETQYF.